This T cell receptor beta chain was profiled in a study of T cell changes during pregnancy in multiple sclerosis. V was clipped by 0 bases and J by 6 bases, with 5 bases between them. The germline CDR1 and CDR2 sequences are GTSNPN and SVGIG (reference sequence). CDR3 length: 11 amino acids. Profiling relied on immunoSEQ multiplex PCR, and the TCRdb table lists in-frame clones only, not all of them. The sample has just over 55,000 clones; around 93% are singletons. The sequence was collected from a female donor in good health, enrolled as a control in a pregnancy study. The V and J genes are TRBV30 and TRBJ1-1; D uncertain. This material consisted of peripheral blood, taken after pregnancy. The CDR3 reads CAWSVLAEAFF. DNA for the CDR3: TGTGCCTGGAGTGTACTCGCTGAAGCTTTCTTT.